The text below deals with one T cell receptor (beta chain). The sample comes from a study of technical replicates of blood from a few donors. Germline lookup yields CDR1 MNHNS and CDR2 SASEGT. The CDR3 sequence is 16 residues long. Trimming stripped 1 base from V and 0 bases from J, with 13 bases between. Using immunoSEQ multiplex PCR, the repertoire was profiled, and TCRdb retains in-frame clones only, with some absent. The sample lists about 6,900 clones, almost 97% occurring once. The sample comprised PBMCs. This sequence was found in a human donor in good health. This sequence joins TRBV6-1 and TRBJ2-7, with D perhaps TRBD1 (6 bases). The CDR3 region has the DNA TGTGCCAGCAGTGAAGTGCCAGGGGATAGCTCCTACGAGCAGTACTTC. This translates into CASSEVPGDSSYEQYF.